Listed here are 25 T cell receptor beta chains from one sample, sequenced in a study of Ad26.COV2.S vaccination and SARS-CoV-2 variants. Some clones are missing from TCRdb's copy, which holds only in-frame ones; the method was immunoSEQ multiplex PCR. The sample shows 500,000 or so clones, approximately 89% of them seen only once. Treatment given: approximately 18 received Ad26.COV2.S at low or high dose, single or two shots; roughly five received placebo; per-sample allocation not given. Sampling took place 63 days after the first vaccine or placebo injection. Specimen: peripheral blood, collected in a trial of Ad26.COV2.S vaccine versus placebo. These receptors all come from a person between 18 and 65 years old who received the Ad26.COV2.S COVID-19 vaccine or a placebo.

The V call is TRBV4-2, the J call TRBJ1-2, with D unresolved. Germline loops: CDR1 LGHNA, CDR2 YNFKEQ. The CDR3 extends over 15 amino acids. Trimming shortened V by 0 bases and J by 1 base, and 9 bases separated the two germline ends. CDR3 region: CASSQDLADNYGYTF. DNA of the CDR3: TGTGCCAGCAGCCAAGATCTGGCGGATAACTATGGCTACACCTTC.

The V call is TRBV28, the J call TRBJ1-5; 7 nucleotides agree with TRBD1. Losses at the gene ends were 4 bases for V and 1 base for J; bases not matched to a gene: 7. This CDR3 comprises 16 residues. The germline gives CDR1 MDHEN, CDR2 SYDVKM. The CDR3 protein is CASSSYRGPSNQPQHF. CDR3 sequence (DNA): TGTGCCAGCAGTTCCTACAGGGGACCAAGCAATCAGCCCCAGCATTTT.

Here the CDR3 reads CASSYIAADQPQHF. In DNA, the CDR3 is TGTGCCAGCAGTTACATTGCAGCCGATCAGCCCCAGCATTTT. This sequence joins TRBV6-6 and TRBJ1-5; no firm D call. The CDR3 is 14 residues long. Trimming cost V 2 bases and J 5 bases, with 10 bases left between them. Germline lookup yields CDR1 MNHNY and CDR2 SVGAGI (reference sequence).

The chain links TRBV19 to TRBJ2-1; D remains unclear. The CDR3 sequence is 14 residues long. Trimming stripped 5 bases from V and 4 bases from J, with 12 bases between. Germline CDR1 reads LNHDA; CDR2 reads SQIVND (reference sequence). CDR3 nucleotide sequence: TGTGCCAGTAGTTTAACCAATTATTACAATGAGCAGTTCTTC. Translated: CASSLTNYYNEQFF.

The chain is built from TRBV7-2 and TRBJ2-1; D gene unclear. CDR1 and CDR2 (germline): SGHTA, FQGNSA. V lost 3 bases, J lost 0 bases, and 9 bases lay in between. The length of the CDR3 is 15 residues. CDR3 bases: TGTGCCAGCAGCTTTCGCGACCCCTCCTACAATGAGCAGTTCTTC. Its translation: CASSFRDPSYNEQFF.

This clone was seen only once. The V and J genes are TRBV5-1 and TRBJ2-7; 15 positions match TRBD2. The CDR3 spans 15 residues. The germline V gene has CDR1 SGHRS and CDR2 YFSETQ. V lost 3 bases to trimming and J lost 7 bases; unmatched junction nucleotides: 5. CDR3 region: CASSSGLAGGQEQYV. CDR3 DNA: TGCGCCAGCAGCTCAGGACTAGCGGGAGGGCAAGAGCAGTACGTC.

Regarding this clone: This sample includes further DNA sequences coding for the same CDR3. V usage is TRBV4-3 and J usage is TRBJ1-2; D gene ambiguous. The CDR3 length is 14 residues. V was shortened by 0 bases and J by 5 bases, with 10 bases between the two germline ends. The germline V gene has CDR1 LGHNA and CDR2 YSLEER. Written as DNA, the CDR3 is TGCGCCAGCAGCCAAGACTACGGAGGTTATGGCTACACCTTC. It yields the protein CASSQDYGGYGYTF.

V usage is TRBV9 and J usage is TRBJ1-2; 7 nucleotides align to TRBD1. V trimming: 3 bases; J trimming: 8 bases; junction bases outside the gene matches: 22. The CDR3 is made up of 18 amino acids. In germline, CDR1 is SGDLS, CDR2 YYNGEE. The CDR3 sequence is CASSATGATILAGAGYTF. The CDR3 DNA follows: TGTGCCAGCAGCGCCACAGGGGCGACAATCCTTGCGGGCGCGGGCTACACCTTC.

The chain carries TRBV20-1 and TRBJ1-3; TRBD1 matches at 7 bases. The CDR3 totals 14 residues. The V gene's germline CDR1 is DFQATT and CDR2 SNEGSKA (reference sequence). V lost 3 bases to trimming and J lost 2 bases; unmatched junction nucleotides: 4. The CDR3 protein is CSASGGTAGNTIYF. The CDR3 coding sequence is TGCAGTGCTAGTGGGGGGACAGCTGGAAACACCATATATTTT.

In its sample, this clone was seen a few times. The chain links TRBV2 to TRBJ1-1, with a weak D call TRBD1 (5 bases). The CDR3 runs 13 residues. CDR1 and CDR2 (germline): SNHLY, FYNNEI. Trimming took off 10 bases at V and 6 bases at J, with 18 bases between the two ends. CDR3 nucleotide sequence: TGTGCCACGGACATCGCACGGGCTTCTGAAGCTTTCTTT. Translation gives CATDIARASEAFF.

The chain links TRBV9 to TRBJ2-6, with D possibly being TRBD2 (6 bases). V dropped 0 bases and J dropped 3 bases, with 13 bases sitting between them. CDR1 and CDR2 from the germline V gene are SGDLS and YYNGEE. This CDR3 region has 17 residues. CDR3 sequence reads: CASSVVPGGYGANVLTF. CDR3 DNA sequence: TGTGCCAGCAGCGTAGTTCCTGGGGGGTATGGGGCCAACGTCCTGACTTTC. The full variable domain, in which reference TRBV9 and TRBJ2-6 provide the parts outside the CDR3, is DSGVTQTPKHLITATGQRVTLRCSPRSGDLSVYWYQQSLDQGLQFLIQYYNGEERAKGNILERFSAQQFPDLHSELNLSSLELGDSALYFCASSVVPGGYGANVLTFGAGSRLTVL.

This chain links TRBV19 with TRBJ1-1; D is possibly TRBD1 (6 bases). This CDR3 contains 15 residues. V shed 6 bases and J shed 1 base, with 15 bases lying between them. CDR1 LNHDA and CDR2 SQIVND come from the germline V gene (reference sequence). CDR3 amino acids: CASSRPYRENTEAFF. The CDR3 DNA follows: TGTGCCAGTAGCCGTCCCTACAGGGAGAACACTGAAGCTTTCTTT.

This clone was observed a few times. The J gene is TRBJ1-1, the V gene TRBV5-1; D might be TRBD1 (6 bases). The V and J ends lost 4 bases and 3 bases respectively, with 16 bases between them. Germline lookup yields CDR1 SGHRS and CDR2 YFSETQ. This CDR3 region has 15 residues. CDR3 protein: CASSLAGVEDTEAFF. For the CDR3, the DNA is TGCGCCAGCAGCCTGGCAGGGGTAGAGGACACTGAAGCTTTCTTT.

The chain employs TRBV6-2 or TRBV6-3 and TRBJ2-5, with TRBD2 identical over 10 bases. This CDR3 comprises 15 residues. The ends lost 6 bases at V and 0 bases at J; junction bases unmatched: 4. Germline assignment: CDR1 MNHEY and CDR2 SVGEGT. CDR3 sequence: CASSTSGEYQETQYF. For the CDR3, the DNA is TGTGCCAGCAGCACTAGCGGGGAGTACCAAGAGACCCAGTACTTC.

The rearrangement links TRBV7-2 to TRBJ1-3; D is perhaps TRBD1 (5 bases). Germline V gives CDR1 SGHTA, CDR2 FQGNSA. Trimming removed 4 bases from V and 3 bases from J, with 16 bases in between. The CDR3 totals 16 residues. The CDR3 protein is CASSWSLGAGGNTIYF. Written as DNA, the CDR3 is TGTGCCAGCAGCTGGAGCCTCGGGGCCGGTGGAAACACCATATATTTT.

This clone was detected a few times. The CDR3 nucleotides read TGTGCCAGCTCACCACCAATACGGGAGCTGTTTTTT. It yields the protein CASSPPIRELFF. V usage is TRBV18 and J usage is TRBJ2-2; D ambiguous. Germline V gene sequence: CDR1 KGHSH, CDR2 LQKENI. The CDR3 loop spans 12 amino acids. V was clipped by 0 bases and J by 9 bases, with 5 bases between them.

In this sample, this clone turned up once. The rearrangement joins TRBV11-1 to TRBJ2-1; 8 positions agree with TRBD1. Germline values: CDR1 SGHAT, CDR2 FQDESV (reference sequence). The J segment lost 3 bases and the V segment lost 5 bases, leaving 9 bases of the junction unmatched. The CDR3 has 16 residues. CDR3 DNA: TGTGCCAGCAGCCCCGCCGGGACAGGTTACTACAATGAGCAGTTCTTC. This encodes CASSPAGTGYYNEQFF.

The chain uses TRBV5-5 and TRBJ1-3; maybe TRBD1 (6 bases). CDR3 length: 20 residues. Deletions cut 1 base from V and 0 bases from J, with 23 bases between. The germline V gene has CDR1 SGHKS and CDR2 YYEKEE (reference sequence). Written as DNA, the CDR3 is TGTGCCAGCAGCTTGCAACACGGACAGACCAAGGGCCCCTCTGGAAACACCATATATTTT. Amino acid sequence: CASSLQHGQTKGPSGNTIYF.

The CDR3 here is CASSPGGDYYGYTF. The CDR3 nucleotides are TGTGCCAGCAGCCCAGGGGGAGACTACTATGGCTACACCTTC. This rearrangement joins TRBV6-6 to TRBJ1-2, with 7 bases aligning to TRBD1. Germline lookup yields CDR1 MNHNY and CDR2 SVGAGI (reference sequence). Losses at the gene ends were 6 bases for V and 3 bases for J; bases not matched to a gene: 7. The CDR3 length is 14 residues.

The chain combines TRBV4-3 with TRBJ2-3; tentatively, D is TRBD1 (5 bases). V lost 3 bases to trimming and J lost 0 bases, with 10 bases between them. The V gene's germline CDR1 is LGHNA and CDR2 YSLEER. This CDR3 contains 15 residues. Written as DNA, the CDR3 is TGCGCCAGCAGCCAGACAGCATATAGCACAGATACGCAGTATTTT. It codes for CASSQTAYSTDTQYF.

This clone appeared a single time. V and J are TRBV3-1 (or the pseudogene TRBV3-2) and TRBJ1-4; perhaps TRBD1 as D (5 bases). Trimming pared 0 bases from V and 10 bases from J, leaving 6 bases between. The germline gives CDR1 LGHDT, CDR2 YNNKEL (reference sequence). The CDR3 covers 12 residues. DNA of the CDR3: TGTGCCAGCAGCCAAGAGCAGGGAAAACTGTTTTTT. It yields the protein CASSQEQGKLFF.

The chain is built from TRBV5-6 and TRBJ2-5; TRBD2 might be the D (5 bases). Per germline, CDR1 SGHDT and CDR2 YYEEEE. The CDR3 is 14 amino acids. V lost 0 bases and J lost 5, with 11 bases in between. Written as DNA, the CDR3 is TGTGCCAGCAGCTTGGTAGGGCGCGGGGAGACCCAGTACTTC. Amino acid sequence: CASSLVGRGETQYF.

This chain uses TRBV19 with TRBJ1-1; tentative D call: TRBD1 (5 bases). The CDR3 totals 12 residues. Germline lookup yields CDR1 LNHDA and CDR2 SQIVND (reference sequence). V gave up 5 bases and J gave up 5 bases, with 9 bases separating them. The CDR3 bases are TGTGCCAGTAGTCGGGGGGAGACTGAAGCTTTCTTT. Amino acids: CASSRGETEAFF.

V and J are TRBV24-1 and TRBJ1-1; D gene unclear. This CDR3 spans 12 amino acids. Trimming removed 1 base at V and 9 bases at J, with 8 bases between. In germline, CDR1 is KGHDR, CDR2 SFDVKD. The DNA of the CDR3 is TGTGCCACCAGTGATTTAAGCAGAAAAGCTTTCTTT. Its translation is CATSDLSRKAFF.

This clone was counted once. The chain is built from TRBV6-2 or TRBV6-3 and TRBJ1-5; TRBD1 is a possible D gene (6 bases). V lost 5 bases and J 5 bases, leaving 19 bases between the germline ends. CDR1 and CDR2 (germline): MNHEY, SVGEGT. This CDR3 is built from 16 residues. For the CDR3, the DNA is TGTGCCAGCAGTACGTTAAGGGGGGGCCCTCATCAGCCCCAGCATTTT. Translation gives CASSTLRGGPHQPQHF.